The clone carrying this T cell receptor beta chain was seen just once. The repertoire was sequenced with immunoSEQ multiplex PCR; TCRdb's copy has only in-frame clones and lacks some. The repertoire holds some 150,000 clones, around 73% seen once, with roughly 10% in the top ten. The sample comes from a study of blood T cell repertoires in COVID-19. Whole-study context: Collection of acute and convalescent COVID-19 samples took place in the United States, Italy and Spain. From T cells, B-cell-depleted T cells, or PBMCs came the material, which was cDNA or gDNA.

The germline gives CDR1 MDHEN, CDR2 SYDVKM. V lost 1 base and J 5 bases, leaving 12 bases between the germline ends. This CDR3 has 14 residues. The sequencing sample was made of peripheral blood. V gene TRBV28 combines with J gene TRBJ2-7; D is perhaps TRBD1 (6 bases). The sequence was obtained from a woman between 50 and 59 years old with active or convalescent COVID-19. The DNA of the CDR3 is TGTGCCAGCAGTTTATTGGGACAACGGGACGAGCAGTACTTC. It encodes CASSLLGQRDEQYF.